This T cell receptor (beta chain) was identified during a study of siplizumab effects on memory and regulatory T cells. Study results and caveats: Relative to controls at about 28%, mappable alloreactive CD4+ clones exhibited a mean Treg-derived proportion of more than 60% with siplizumab. Of the proliferating CD4+ or CD8+ clones, roughly 75-96% lacked a naive or memory phenotype that could be assigned. Tregs proliferating in siplizumab cultures lacked confirmation of their suppressive function.

On this clone itself: Its cognate antigen is unknown.

Produced via immunoSEQ multiplex PCR; TCRdb's table is partial and in-frame only. Among about 56,000 clones listed, about 98% were seen once. Germline CDR1 reads SGHTA; CDR2 reads FQGTGA. The CDR3 totals 12 residues. Trimming shortened V by 8 bases and J by 4 bases, and 11 bases separated the two germline ends. What was sequenced was naive CD8+ T cells sorted from blood. The rearrangement links TRBV7-3 to TRBJ1-2, with no clear D. The clonotype was recovered from a human donor in good health. CDR3 residues: CASGTPGYGYTF. The CDR3 coding sequence is TGTGCCAGCGGCACACCCGGCTATGGCTACACCTTC.